Sequencing of this T cell receptor (beta chain) was carried out in a study of control samples from healthy donors and cancer patients. CDR1 is SGDLS, CDR2 YYNGEE, per germline. The V and J ends lost 4 bases and 0 bases respectively, with 14 bases between them. The CDR3 runs 16 residues. Some clones are missing from TCRdb's copy, which holds only in-frame ones; the method was immunoSEQ multiplex PCR. The profile shows about 110,000 clones, 80% to 90% of them singletons. This clonotype was sampled from a woman aged 45 to 65 in good health. The rearrangement joins TRBV9 to TRBJ1-5, with D possibly matching TRBD1 (6 bases). Sequenced material: blood. This CDR3 reads CASSPGGPYSNQPQHF. The DNA of the CDR3 is TGTGCCAGCAGCCCCGGGGGGCCTTATAGCAATCAGCCCCAGCATTTT.